Here is one TCR beta chain with its context. The sample belongs to a study of blood T cell repertoires in COVID-19. Study-wide background: Acute and convalescent COVID-19 specimens originated in the United States, Italy and Spain. T cells, B-cell-depleted T cells, or PBMCs supplied cDNA or gDNA.

Original handling: Amplifying reference gene primers gave estimates of nucleated cell counts. Clones were read by immunoSEQ multiplex PCR, and TCRdb kept only the in-frame ones, dropping some. That table is the source of V, J and clone size, and D and trimming were worked out from the DNA. In the table there are approximately 470,000 clones, roughly 85% of which are singletons. The CDR3 spans 15 residues. The germline gives CDR1 SNHLY, CDR2 FYNNEI. V was cut by 0 bases and J by 4 bases, with 10 bases left in between. The specimen sequenced was peripheral blood. The V and J genes are TRBV2 and TRBJ1-3; D gene ambiguous. The receptor was isolated from a human donor in a cohort sampled during active COVID-19. CDR3 nucleotide sequence: TGTGCCAGCAGTGAAGCGTGGTCGGGGGGAAACACCATATATTTT. It is translated as CASSEAWSGGNTIYF. The complete variable domain, with remaining parts taken from reference TRBV2 and TRBJ1-3, reads EPEVTQTPSHQVTQMGQEVILRCVPISNHLYFYWYRQILGQKVEFLVSFYNNEISEKSEIFDDQFSVERPDGSNFTLKIRSTKLEDSAMYFCASSEAWSGGNTIYFGEGSWLTVV.